The next 23 T cell receptor beta chains were all read from a single sample in a study of cytomegalovirus exposure and HLA in healthy donors. The PCR used 60 Vbeta and 13 Jbeta primers. Profiling relied on immunoSEQ multiplex PCR, and the TCRdb table lists in-frame clones only, not all of them. The sample contains over 85,000 clones, 70% to 80% of which appear only once. Sequencing was performed on PBMCs. The receptor source for this set is a man aged 40-49 years in good health and CMV-seronegative.

V gene TRBV19 combines with J gene TRBJ2-2, with 10 bases that match TRBD2. Germline trimming cut 2 bases from V and 5 bases from J; bases unmatched to any gene: 8. This CDR3 contains 17 residues. Germline lookup yields CDR1 LNHDA and CDR2 SQIVND (reference sequence). CDR3 DNA sequence: TGTGCCAGTAGTATATTCGAGCGGGGGGGCTTGACCGGGGAGCTGTTTTTT. It is translated as CASSIFERGGLTGELFF.

The chain combines TRBV5-4 with TRBJ2-7, with D perhaps matching TRBD1 (5 bases). The length of the CDR3 is 16 residues. V was cut by 0 bases and J by 2 bases, with 15 bases left in between. The V gene's germline CDR1 is SGHNT and CDR2 YYREEE (reference sequence). The CDR3 is CASSLEVGLSAYEQYF. The CDR3 DNA reads as TGTGCCAGCAGCTTGGAGGTGGGGCTCTCAGCCTACGAGCAGTACTTC. The whole variable domain, filled in from reference TRBV5-4 and TRBJ2-7, reads ETGVTQSPTHLIKTRGQQVTLRCSSQSGHNTVSWYQQALGQGPQFIFQYYREEENGRGNFPPRFSGLQFPNYSSELNVNALELDDSALYLCASSLEVGLSAYEQYFGPGTRLTVT.

The rearrangement joins TRBV30 to TRBJ1-2; D is undetermined. Germline V gene data show CDR1 as GTSNPN and CDR2 as SVGIG (reference sequence). Trimming shortened V by 4 bases and J by 5 bases, and 11 bases separated the two germline ends. CDR3 length equals 12 residues. CDR3 in amino acids: CAWNPGEYGYTF. The CDR3 DNA reads as TGTGCCTGGAACCCGGGAGAGTATGGCTACACCTTC.

The chain combines TRBV11-2 with TRBJ2-7, with TRBD2 matching over 7 bases. From germline, CDR1 is SGHAT and CDR2 FQNNGV. V lost 5 bases to trimming and J lost 7 bases; unmatched junction nucleotides: 11. The CDR3 sequence is 14 residues long. The chain's CDR3 is CASSTGLGRMEQYF. The CDR3 DNA reads as TGTGCCAGCAGCACCGGACTAGGACGAATGGAGCAGTACTTC.

This rearrangement joins TRBV11-2 to TRBJ2-7, with 10 bases lining up with TRBD2. This CDR3 has 15 amino acids. The V and J ends lost 5 bases and 1 base, in that order; junction bases with no gene match: 5. Germline CDR1 is SGHAT and CDR2 is FQNNGV. CDR3 sequence: CASSPRLAGSYEQYF. The CDR3 DNA follows: TGTGCCAGCAGCCCACGACTAGCGGGTTCCTACGAGCAGTACTTC.

J is TRBJ1-4 and V is TRBV30; 8 nucleotides line up with TRBD1. From germline, CDR1 is GTSNPN and CDR2 SVGIG (reference sequence). CDR3 length equals 15 residues. V dropped 3 bases and J dropped 2; count of bases not matched to a gene: 5. CDR3 protein: CAWRPGQETNEKLFF. The CDR3 nucleotides are TGTGCCTGGAGGCCGGGACAGGAGACTAATGAAAAACTGTTTTTT.

This sequence joins TRBV11-3 and TRBJ2-7, with 7 bases aligning to TRBD1. The V and J ends lost 4 bases and 6 bases, in that order; junction bases with no gene match: 12. The germline V gene has CDR1 SGHNT and CDR2 YENEEA. This CDR3 is 15 amino acids long. CDR3: CASSSSGTEGSEQYF. CDR3 sequence (DNA): TGTGCCAGCAGCTCGTCCGGGACAGAGGGATCCGAGCAGTACTTC.

The rearrangement uses TRBV28 and TRBJ2-7; 7 bases are shared with TRBD2. Germline V CDR1 and CDR2: MDHEN, SYDVKM. The CDR3 runs to 14 residues. V shed 7 bases and J 0 bases; nucleotides not matched to a gene: 6. This CDR3 is CASNSGGVSYEQYF. The CDR3 region has the DNA TGTGCCAGCAACTCTGGGGGGGTCTCCTACGAGCAGTACTTC.

The J gene is TRBJ1-1, the V gene TRBV11-3; D is uncertain. The CDR3 consists of 13 residues. Trimming took 5 bases from V and 2 from J, leaving 9 bases between them. The V gene's germline CDR1 is SGHNT and CDR2 YENEEA. The CDR3 nucleotides read TGTGCCAGCAGCGCGAGGGTTAACACTGAAGCTTTCTTT. This encodes CASSARVNTEAFF.

The chain uses TRBV11-2 and TRBJ2-2, with 9 bases matching TRBD1. After removal of 5 bases from V and 1 base from J, the junction contained 5 bases not matched to a gene. Germline CDR1 is SGHAT and CDR2 is FQNNGV. The CDR3 consists of 16 residues. CDR3 DNA sequence: TGTGCCAGCAGCGTACGGACAGGGGTGAACACCGGGGAGCTGTTTTTT. Its translation: CASSVRTGVNTGELFF.

This chain joins TRBV28 and TRBJ1-1; D remains unclear. The V end lost 1 base, the J end lost 2 bases, and 5 bases lay between the germline ends. This CDR3 has 13 residues. In germline, CDR1 is MDHEN, CDR2 SYDVKM. CDR3 coding DNA: TGTGCCAGCAGTTTATCGGTTAACACTGAAGCTTTCTTT. Its translation is CASSLSVNTEAFF. Full variable domain (remainder filled in from reference TRBV28 and TRBJ1-1): DVKVTQSSRYLVKRTGEKVFLECVQDMDHENMFWYRQDPGLGLRLIYFSYDVKMKEKGDIPEGYSVSREKKERFSLILESASTNQTSMYLCASSLSVNTEAFFGQGTRLTVV.

This chain connects TRBV10-1 to TRBJ2-7; D perhaps matches TRBD1 (6 bases). The CDR3 runs to 14 residues. From germline, CDR1 is WNHNN and CDR2 SYGVQD (reference sequence). Trimming shortened V by 6 bases and J by 6 bases, and 18 bases separated the two germline ends. The chain's CDR3 is CASSNKRQVSEQYF. CDR3 bases: TGCGCCAGCAGCAATAAGAGACAGGTTAGCGAGCAGTACTTC.

V usage is TRBV7-9 and J usage is TRBJ1-2; no definite D call. V lost 5 bases and J lost 1, with 14 bases in between. This CDR3 contains 15 residues. Germline CDR1 reads SEHNR; CDR2 reads FQNEAQ (reference sequence). This CDR3 is CASSGREAGNYGYTF. CDR3 DNA: TGTGCCAGCAGCGGAAGGGAGGCCGGTAACTATGGCTACACCTTC.

The J gene is TRBJ2-7, the V gene TRBV9; TRBD2 might be the D (5 bases). CDR1 is SGDLS, CDR2 YYNGEE, per germline. V gave up 0 bases and J gave up 0 bases, with 10 bases separating them. The CDR3 is 15 amino acids. The DNA of the CDR3 is TGTGCCAGCAGCGTAGGAGGGTCTGGCTCCTACGAGCAGTACTTC. Its translation is CASSVGGSGSYEQYF.

Only one count was recorded for this clone. The J gene is TRBJ2-5, the V gene TRBV11-2; D gene unclear. Between the trimmed V and J ends, which lost 3 bases and 0 bases, there was a span of 8 bases. CDR3 length: 14 amino acids. The germline gives CDR1 SGHAT, CDR2 FQNNGV. CDR3 sequence (DNA): TGTGCCAGCAGCTTCCTACTGTACCAAGAGACCCAGTACTTC. Its protein product is CASSFLLYQETQYF.

J is TRBJ2-3 and V is TRBV6-1; D perhaps matches TRBD2 (5 bases). CDR3 size: 13 residues. The ends were cut back, 6 bases at V and 6 bases at J, with 13 bases in the middle. Germline CDR1 MNHNS, CDR2 SASEGT. CDR3 in DNA: TGTGCCAGCAGGGACTCTGGAGGCGATACGCAGTATTTT. Translated, it gives CASRDSGGDTQYF.

A few counts support this clone. This sequence joins TRBV7-2 and TRBJ1-1; D ambiguous. Germline V CDR1 and CDR2: SGHTA, FQGNSA. With 1 base removed from V and 7 bases from J, the gap between germline ends came to 10 bases. CDR3 size: 13 residues. In DNA, the CDR3 is TGTGCCAGCAGCTTAGGGTGGGCCGTTGAAGCTTTCTTT. Its translation: CASSLGWAVEAFF.

The J gene is TRBJ2-1, the V gene TRBV15; D possibly corresponds to TRBD1 (5 bases). This CDR3 spans 15 amino acids. Germline CDR1 and CDR2: LNHNV and YYDKDF (reference sequence). Trimming removed 1 base at V and 5 bases at J, with 12 bases between. CDR3 in amino acids: CATSRVGAGNNEQFF. As DNA, the CDR3 is TGTGCCACCAGCAGAGTAGGCGCAGGGAACAATGAGCAGTTCTTC.

This CDR3 is CASSESWTPYGYTF. As DNA, the CDR3 is TGCGCCAGCAGTGAGTCGTGGACTCCTTATGGCTACACCTTC. This sequence joins TRBV10-1 and TRBJ1-2; D not certain. The germline V gene encodes CDR1 WNHNN and CDR2 SYGVQD (reference sequence). V was clipped by 0 bases and J by 5 bases, with 10 bases between them. This CDR3 has 14 amino acids.

This chain joins TRBV19 and TRBJ1-1; D might be TRBD1 (6 bases). V was clipped by 7 bases and J by 1 base, with 19 bases between them. This CDR3 region has 16 residues. CDR1 is LNHDA and CDR2 is SQIVND in the germline V gene (reference sequence). DNA for the CDR3: TGTGCCAGTATGGTTATCGGACAAGGGGGGAACACTGAAGCTTTCTTT. Amino acids: CASMVIGQGGNTEAFF.

The CDR3 is CASSGLAGSEQFF. CDR3 in DNA: TGTGCCAGCAGTGGACTAGCGGGAAGTGAGCAGTTCTTC. This sequence joins TRBV2 and TRBJ2-1, with 11 bases that match TRBD2. With 4 bases clipped from V and 9 bases from J, the junction kept 2 bases outside the gene matches. Germline lookup yields CDR1 SNHLY and CDR2 FYNNEI. This CDR3 is 13 amino acids long.

The V gene is TRBV30, the J gene TRBJ1-5, with TRBD1 identical over 9 bases. The CDR3 extends over 14 amino acids. V was pared by 3 bases and J by 5 bases, with 5 bases of the junction left unmatched. CDR1 GTSNPN and CDR2 SVGIG come from the germline V gene (reference sequence). CDR3 protein: CAWRKGQGDQPQHF. In DNA form, the CDR3 reads TGTGCCTGGAGGAAGGGACAGGGCGATCAGCCCCAGCATTTT.

This chain connects TRBV5-1 to TRBJ2-7; a possible D gene is TRBD2 (6 bases). The V gene lost 3 bases and the J gene lost 3 bases, with 19 bases spanning the gap. CDR1 and CDR2 (germline): SGHRS, YFSETQ. This CDR3 has 16 residues. In DNA form, the CDR3 reads TGCGCCAGCAGCTCTTGGATCTTATCGGGAGACTACGAGCAGTACTTC. Translation: CASSSWILSGDYEQYF.